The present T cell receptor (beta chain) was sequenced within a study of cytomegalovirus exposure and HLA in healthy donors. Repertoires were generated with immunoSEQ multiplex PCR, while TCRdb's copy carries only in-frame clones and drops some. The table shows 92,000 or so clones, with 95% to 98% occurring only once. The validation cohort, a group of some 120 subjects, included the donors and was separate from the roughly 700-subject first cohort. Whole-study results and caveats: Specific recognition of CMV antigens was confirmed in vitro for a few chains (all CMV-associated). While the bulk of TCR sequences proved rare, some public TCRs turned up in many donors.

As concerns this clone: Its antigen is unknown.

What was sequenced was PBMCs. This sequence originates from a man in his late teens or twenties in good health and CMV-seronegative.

CDR3 nucleotide sequence: TGTGCCAGCAGAACAGGGGGTAATTACGAGCAGTACTTC. The encoded protein is CASRTGGNYEQYF. V is TRBV7-8 and J is TRBJ2-7; 8 bases are a match to TRBD1. This CDR3 region has 13 residues. V was clipped by 6 bases and J by 4 bases; unmatched bases: 5. Germline-derived CDR1 and CDR2 are SGHVS and FQNEAQ.